The rows below give T cell receptor beta chains drawn from one sample of a study of blood T cells in healthy people across ages. Each CDR3 protein gets one entry after TCRdb re-called the 5' RACE reads with MiXCR. Of about 380,000 distinct CDR3 sequences listed, approximately 51% are singletons. Sample: blood. The receptors shown here come from a man aged 55 to 70 in good health. Both conserved end residues are part of each CDR3.

J gene: TRBJ2-7
V gene: TRBV12-2
CDR3 protein: CASRLVTGDYEQYF

J gene: TRBJ1-6
V gene: TRBV25-1
CDR3 protein: CASSEGFGRVASPLHF

J gene: TRBJ2-5
V gene: TRBV5-1
CDR3 protein: CASSLGLAGDQYQETQYF

J gene: TRBJ2-5
V gene: TRBV6-6
CDR3 protein: CASSYPPRGGGETQYF

J gene: TRBJ2-3
V gene: TRBV7-3
CDR3 protein: CASSPMPGARGDTQYF

J gene: TRBJ2-6
V gene: TRBV5-1
CDR3 protein: CASGGPISGANVLTF

J gene: TRBJ2-7
V gene: TRBV7-3
CDR3 protein: CASSLTASAREQYF

J gene: TRBJ2-5
V gene: TRBV12-3/TRBV12-4
CDR3 protein: CASRTVTQETQYF

J gene: TRBJ2-5
V gene: TRBV7-2
CDR3 protein: CAGTSVGGETQYF

J gene: TRBJ1-1
V gene: TRBV6-1
CDR3 protein: CASSAGHTLVGDTEAFF

J gene: TRBJ1-1
V gene: TRBV4-1
CDR3 protein: CASSQKMTGRNTEAFF

J gene: TRBJ1-2
V gene: TRBV7-2
CDR3 protein: CASSHRQGNYGYTF

J gene: TRBJ2-5
V gene: TRBV15
CDR3 protein: CATSRDGAQETQYF

J gene: TRBJ2-7
V gene: TRBV29-1
CDR3 protein: CSVVRTGSYEQYF

J gene: TRBJ2-3
V gene: TRBV7-2
CDR3 protein: CASSLYGGLSTDTQYF

J gene: TRBJ2-2
V gene: TRBV19
CDR3 protein: CASSPGGRTGNTGELFF

J gene: TRBJ1-4
V gene: TRBV18
CDR3 protein: CASSREGARLFF

J gene: TRBJ2-7
V gene: TRBV7-3
CDR3 protein: CASSYGGYYEQYF

J gene: TRBJ2-3
V gene: TRBV20-1
CDR3 protein: CSAPKHLSGSAADTQYF

J gene: TRBJ2-7
V gene: TRBV5-6
CDR3 protein: CASSSRAKTGHEQYF

J gene: TRBJ2-5
V gene: TRBV9
CDR3 protein: CASSGRGRAEEQYF

J gene: TRBJ2-1
V gene: TRBV7-9
CDR3 protein: CASSLPGPNNEQFF

J gene: TRBJ2-3
V gene: TRBV7-3
CDR3 protein: CASSQPTSGSTDTQYF

J gene: TRBJ2-1
V gene: TRBV7-9
CDR3 protein: CASSDGGLEQFF

J gene: TRBJ2-1
V gene: TRBV5-6
CDR3 protein: CASSLVGQGFSEQFF

J gene: TRBJ1-1
V gene: TRBV5-1
CDR3 protein: CASSAERGWDTEAFF

J gene: TRBJ2-1
V gene: TRBV10-3
CDR3 protein: CAISELAGGDEQFF

J gene: TRBJ2-3
V gene: TRBV2
CDR3 protein: CASSGSWGDTQYF

J gene: TRBJ2-6
V gene: TRBV12-3/TRBV12-4
CDR3 protein: CASSPENPGANVLTF

J gene: TRBJ2-5
V gene: TRBV7-2
CDR3 protein: CASSPSFGGGETQYF

J gene: TRBJ2-6
V gene: TRBV5-4
CDR3 protein: CASSLDTGGPVGANVLTF

J gene: TRBJ2-1
V gene: TRBV29-1
CDR3 protein: CSGGTSRNNEQFF

J gene: TRBJ2-5
V gene: TRBV5-1
CDR3 protein: CASSPPSGSIGETQYF

J gene: TRBJ1-2
V gene: TRBV27
CDR3 protein: CASSPHSDRRGYTF

J gene: TRBJ2-5
V gene: TRBV12-3/TRBV12-4
CDR3 protein: CASSDRGRQETQYF

J gene: NA
V gene: TRBV4-3
CDR3 protein: CASSPQKGAYEQYF

J gene: TRBJ2-1
V gene: TRBV4-2
CDR3 protein: CASSQERAGRSYNEQFF

J gene: TRBJ2-3
V gene: TRBV19
CDR3 protein: CASSIRTNTQYF

J gene: TRBJ2-5
V gene: TRBV7-2
CDR3 protein: CASSAQVGGGKETQYF

J gene: TRBJ2-5
V gene: TRBV7-2
CDR3 protein: CASSPINRMWETQYF

J gene: TRBJ1-3
V gene: TRBV20-1
CDR3 protein: CSAWGDVSGNTIYF

J gene: TRBJ2-3
V gene: TRBV6-5
CDR3 protein: CASSPPTSRGTDTQYF

J gene: TRBJ2-2
V gene: TRBV3-1
CDR3 protein: CASSHTGLAGSHGELFF

J gene: TRBJ2-1
V gene: TRBV5-6
CDR3 protein: CATRAPANNEQFF

J gene: TRBJ2-5
V gene: TRBV20-1
CDR3 protein: CSAPPLAGGPKETQYF

J gene: TRBJ2-1
V gene: TRBV20-1
CDR3 protein: CSASEGNEQFF

J gene: TRBJ2-1
V gene: TRBV5-5
CDR3 protein: CASSQRESYKEQFF